The clone carrying this TCR beta chain was counted only a few times. Profiling relied on immunoSEQ multiplex PCR, and the TCRdb table lists in-frame clones only, not all of them. This sample has about 110,000 clones, with about 86% found just once. This entry belongs to a study of blood T cell repertoires in COVID-19. Looking at the study overall: Acute and convalescent COVID-19 samples came from the United States, Italy and Spain. T cells, B-cell-depleted T cells, or PBMCs provided the cDNA or gDNA that served as material.

Looked up from germline, CDR1 is MGHDK and CDR2 is SYGVNS. The CDR3 spans 16 residues. J gave up 3 bases and V 3 bases, and 6 bases lay outside the gene matches. Sequenced input: peripheral blood. This clonotype was sampled from a man aged 80 or over with acute or convalescent COVID-19. This sequence joins TRBV25-1 and TRBJ1-4; 8 bases agree with TRBD1. CDR3: CASSDGQGGSNEKLFF. CDR3 in DNA: TGTGCCAGCAGTGACGGACAGGGAGGGTCTAATGAAAAACTGTTTTTT.